The 8 T cell receptor beta chains given below trace back to one sample, sequenced in a study of cytomegalovirus exposure and HLA in healthy donors. 13 Jbeta primers and 60 Vbeta primers were used for the PCR. Some clones are missing from TCRdb's copy, which holds only in-frame ones; the method was immunoSEQ multiplex PCR. The repertoire holds about 200,000 clones, with 60% to 80% as singletons. Sequenced material: PBMCs. The receptors derive from a male donor in good health and CMV-seronegative.

Turning to this clone: A junction boundary mismatches the germline segment, possibly from a read error. The chain employs TRBV7-9 and TRBJ2-5; D unresolved. Germline CDR1 SEHNR, CDR2 FQNEAQ (reference sequence). This CDR3 region has 15 residues. The CDR3 DNA sequence: TGTTCCAGCAGCTTAGAAGTGATCCGCGGCGAGACCCAGTACTTC. It codes for CSSSLEVIRGETQYF.

V usage is TRBV28 and J usage is TRBJ2-5, with TRBD1 as a possible D gene (9 bases). CDR3 size: 16 residues. The V gene's germline CDR1 is MDHEN and CDR2 SYDVKM. The V gene lost 7 bases and the J gene lost 1 base, with 19 bases spanning the gap. In nucleotides, the CDR3 is TGTGCCAGCAACCGGGGGGGACAGGGACCCCAAGAGACCCAGTACTTC. This codes for CASNRGGQGPQETQYF.

The V and J genes are TRBV5-6 and TRBJ1-1; D might be TRBD1 (5 bases). The CDR3 sequence is 13 residues long. In germline, CDR1 is SGHDT, CDR2 YYEEEE. V dropped 8 bases and J dropped 1 base, with 12 bases sitting between them. In DNA, the CDR3 is TGTGCCAGTTCGGGGGAAGAGAACACTGAAGCTTTCTTT. Its translation: CASSGEENTEAFF. Supplemented by reference TRBV5-6 and TRBJ1-1, the full variable domain reads DAGVTQSPTHLIKTRGQQVTLRCSPKSGHDTVSWYQQALGQGPQFIFQYYEEEERQRGNFPDRFSGHQFPNYSSELNVNALLLGDSALYLCASSGEENTEAFFGQGTRLTVV.

The chain couples TRBV7-2 to TRBJ1-5, with TRBD1 matching over 10 bases. After removal of 6 bases from V and 2 bases from J, the junction contained 13 bases not matched to a gene. Germline V gene lookup returns CDR1 SGHTA and CDR2 FQGNSA. The CDR3 has 18 residues. Here the CDR3 reads CASRLGTGAYHGNQPQHF. The CDR3 DNA reads TGTGCCAGCAGGCTAGGGACAGGGGCGTATCATGGCAATCAGCCCCAGCATTTT.

The chain recombines TRBV11-1 with TRBJ2-1, with 7 bases identical to TRBD2. CDR3 size: 13 residues. After removal of 0 bases from V and 7 bases from J, the junction contained 0 bases not matched to a gene. Germline V gene lookup returns CDR1 SGHAT and CDR2 FQDESV (reference sequence). The CDR3 spells CASSLAGGNEQFF. The DNA of the CDR3 is TGTGCCAGCAGCTTAGCGGGGGGGAATGAGCAGTTCTTC.

J is TRBJ1-1 and V is TRBV5-1; TRBD1 agrees at 8 bases. V lost 1 base and J lost 2; bases outside the gene matches: 7. There are 16 residues in the CDR3. Germline V gene data show CDR1 as SGHRS and CDR2 as YFSETQ. The CDR3 loop is CASSLLLGQGNTEAFF. The CDR3 DNA is TGCGCCAGCAGCTTGTTATTAGGACAGGGCAACACTGAAGCTTTCTTT.

In the case of this clone: At one end, the junction sequence differs from germline, possibly due to a read error. The gene calls are TRBV20-1 and TRBJ2-4; TRBD2 aligns across 8 bases. This CDR3 spans 10 amino acids. Germline CDR1 reads DFQATT; CDR2 reads SNEGSKA (reference sequence). The CDR3 region is CSASGRAINF. DNA for the CDR3: TGCAGTGCTAGCGGGAGGGCCATCAACTTC.

The V and J genes are TRBV11-2 and TRBJ2-3; the match to TRBD2 covers 7 bases. Germline CDR1 is SGHAT and CDR2 is FQNNGV. The CDR3 consists of 14 residues. After removal of 4 bases from V and 3 bases from J, the junction contained 4 bases not matched to a gene. The CDR3: CASSSLAQTDTQYF. The CDR3 DNA reads TGTGCCAGCAGCTCACTAGCGCAGACAGATACGCAGTATTTT.